This TCR beta chain was identified during a study of T cells in Graves' hyperthyroidism and ophthalmopathy. Study-wide points: Median prediction lead before ophthalmopathy onset was 5 to 7.5 months with the model.

Each person with ophthalmopathy scored at least 3 on the Clinical Activity Score, reached NOSPECS grade 4 or higher, and had been ill under 3 months. Clinicians diagnosed patients from clinical symptoms, serum thyroxine and TRAb, thyroid ultrasound and orbital computed tomography. The V end lost 3 bases, the J end lost 1 base, and 9 bases lay between the germline ends. The length of the CDR3 is 14 residues. The germline gives CDR1 LGHDT, CDR2 YNNKEL (reference sequence). The source material, RNA transcripts, was used to amplify TCR beta CDR3 regions. The HTBI primer set served for first-round RT-PCR of the TCR CDR3. TCRdb processed the multiplex PCR reads anew with MiXCR; each CDR3 protein has one entry. The table has roughly 350,000 distinct CDR3 sequences, roughly 15% seen once. There are many counts of this clonotype. Its antigen is as yet unknown.

This sequence was found in a woman under 40 with Graves' ophthalmopathy. Sequenced: blood. The rearrangement joins TRBV3-1 to TRBJ2-5; D uncertain. The CDR3 loop is CASSHHSIQETQYF. CDR3 sequence (DNA): TGTGCCAGCAGCCACCACAGCATCCAAGAGACCCAGTACTTC.